Detailed here is one T cell receptor (beta chain). This clonotype is characterized as medium-sized (0.01 to 0.1%). Its antigen is currently not known. No clone much larger than this one lies a single base away; base qualities are absent. TCR repertoires were profiled from CD4+ T cells obtained by bronchoalveolar lavage. The cysteine opens and the phenylalanine closes a CDR3 of 12 amino acids. Of the read, only the CDR3 DNA is kept; its 36 bases are in frame from base 1. The V end loses 3 bases and the J end loses 7 bases, and a stretch of 4 bases separates them. The CDR1 and CDR2 encoded by the germline V gene (reference sequence) are LGHDT and YNNKEL. The instrument was an Illumina MiSeq. The public reads were reprocessed in TCRdb via fastp at Q25 and MiXCR, keeping in-frame beta chains. Rows are combined by CDR3 protein, so each entry shows the most common genes and DNA. The sample records 6,500 to 9,500 distinct CDR3 sequences, 20% to 25% of which are singletons. Around 23% of the sample lies in the top ten.

This sample was taken from a study of lung T cells in sarcoidosis with Löfgren's syndrome (dated 2017 in TCRdb). Regarding the complete study: Sarcoidosis was characterized as a granulomatous disease that is mostly pulmonary, in which CD4+ T cells accumulate in bronchoalveolar lavage fluid. The repertoire analyses focused on Löfgren's syndrome patients.

The study at large found these results: Multiple Lofgren's syndrome patients were reported to share TRAV12-1 and TRBV2 CDR3 motifs, a finding that suggests public CD4+ TCR repertoires. Compared with control subjects, Lofgren's syndrome patients reportedly showed the greatest expansion in the V gene segments TRAV12-1 and TRBV2. When alphabeta pairing was analyzed, TRAV12-1 tended to pair preferentially with TRBV2, and the resulting paired TCRs displayed CDR3 homology. Recognition of a sarcoidosis-associated antigen was only suggested; the antigen itself remained putative and unidentified.

The sample was CD4+ T cells from bronchoalveolar lavage fluid. The receptor's source is a human donor with sarcoidosis (Löfgren's syndrome or another form), or a control subject (not recorded which). The chain was built from TRBV3-1 and TRBJ1-6, with the D gene too uncertain to name. The sequenced DNA: TGTGCCAGCAGCCACAAAAATTCACCCCTCCACTTT. Translated, this is CASSHKNSPLHF.